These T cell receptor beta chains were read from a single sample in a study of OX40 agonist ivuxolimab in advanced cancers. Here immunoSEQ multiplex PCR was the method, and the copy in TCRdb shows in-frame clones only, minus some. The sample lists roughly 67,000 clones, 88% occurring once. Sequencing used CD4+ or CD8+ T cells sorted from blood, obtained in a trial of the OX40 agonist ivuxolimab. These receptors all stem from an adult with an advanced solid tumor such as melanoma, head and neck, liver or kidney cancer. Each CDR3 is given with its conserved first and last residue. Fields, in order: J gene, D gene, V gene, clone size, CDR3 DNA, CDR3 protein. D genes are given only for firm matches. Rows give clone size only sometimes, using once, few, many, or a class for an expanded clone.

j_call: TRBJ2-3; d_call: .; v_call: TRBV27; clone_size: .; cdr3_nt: TGTGCCAGCATTCGGGACCGGGGCACAGATACGCAGTATTTT; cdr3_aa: CASIRDRGTDTQYF
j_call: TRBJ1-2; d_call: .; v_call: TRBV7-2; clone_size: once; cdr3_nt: TGTGCCAGCAGCTTAGACGGGTTTACAGGATCTTATGGCTACACCTTC; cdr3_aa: CASSLDGFTGSYGYTF
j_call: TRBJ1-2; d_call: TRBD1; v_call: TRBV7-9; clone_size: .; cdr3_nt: TGTGCCAGCAGCCAATGGACAGGGGAATATGGCTACACCTTC; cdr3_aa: CASSQWTGEYGYTF
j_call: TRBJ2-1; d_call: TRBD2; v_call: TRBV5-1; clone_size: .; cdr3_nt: TGCGCCAGCAGCTTGGTAGCGGGGGAGGGAGGCAATGAGCAGTTCTTC; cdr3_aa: CASSLVAGEGGNEQFF
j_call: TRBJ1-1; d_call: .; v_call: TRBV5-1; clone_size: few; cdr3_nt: TGCGCCAGCAAGGACCCTAGGACTGAAGCTTTCTTT; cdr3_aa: CASKDPRTEAFF
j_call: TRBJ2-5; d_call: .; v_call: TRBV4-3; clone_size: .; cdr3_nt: TGCGCCAGCAGCCAAGATCGCCAAGTGGGGACCCAGTACTTC; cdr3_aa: CASSQDRQVGTQYF
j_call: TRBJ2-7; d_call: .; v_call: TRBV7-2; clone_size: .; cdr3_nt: TGTGCCAGCAGCCGCATCTACCCCCCCCACACAGGGCTTTGCTACGAGCAGTACTTC; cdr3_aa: CASSRIYPPHTGLCYEQYF
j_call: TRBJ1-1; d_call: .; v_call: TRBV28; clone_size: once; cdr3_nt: TGTGCCTATCAGGGAGGGCCGAACACTGAAGCTTTCTTT; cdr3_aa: CAYQGGPNTEAFF
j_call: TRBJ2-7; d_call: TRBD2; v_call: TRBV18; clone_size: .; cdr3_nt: TGTGCCAGCTCACCACCACCACTAGCGGGAGAATTGATGAGGTCCTACGAGCAGTACTTC; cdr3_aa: CASSPPPLAGELMRSYEQYF
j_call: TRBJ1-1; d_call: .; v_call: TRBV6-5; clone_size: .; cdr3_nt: TGTGCCAGCAGAAGGGTGTGGAACACTGAAGCTTTCTTT; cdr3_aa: CASRRVWNTEAFF
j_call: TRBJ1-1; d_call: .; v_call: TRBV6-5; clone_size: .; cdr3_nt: TGTGCCAGCAGTGAACAGGGCAAACACCTGGAAGCTTTCTTT; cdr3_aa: CASSEQGKHLEAFF
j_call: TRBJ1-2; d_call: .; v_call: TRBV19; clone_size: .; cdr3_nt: TGTGCCAGTAGTATAGCGCCGAGAGATGGCTACACCTTC; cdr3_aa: CASSIAPRDGYTF
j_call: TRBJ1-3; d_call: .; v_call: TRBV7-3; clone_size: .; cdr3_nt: TGTGCCAGCAGCTTAGGCGTCGAAAACACCATATATTTT; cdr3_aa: CASSLGVENTIYF
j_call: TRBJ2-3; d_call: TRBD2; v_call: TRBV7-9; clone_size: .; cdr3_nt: TGCGCCAGCAGCCAGACTCTTACGAGCGGGAGTACAGATACGCAGTATTTT; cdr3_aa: CASSQTLTSGSTDTQYF
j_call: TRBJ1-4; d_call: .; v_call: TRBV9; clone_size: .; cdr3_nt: TGTGCCAGCAGCGTCAGCCCAGGGACTAATGAAAAACTGTTTTTT; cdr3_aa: CASSVSPGTNEKLFF
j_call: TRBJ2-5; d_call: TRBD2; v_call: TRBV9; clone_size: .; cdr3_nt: TGTGCCAGCAGCGTGAGCGGGACTCCAAAAGAGACCCAGTACTTC; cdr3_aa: CASSVSGTPKETQYF
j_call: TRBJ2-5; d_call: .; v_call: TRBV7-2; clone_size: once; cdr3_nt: TGTGCCAGCAGCCGTCCCGGGGAGACCCAGTACTTC; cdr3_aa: CASSRPGETQYF
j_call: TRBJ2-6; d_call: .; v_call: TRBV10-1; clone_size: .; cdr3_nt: TGCGCCAGCAGTGAAATCGGTGTGGGGGACCTAGACCCTGGGGCCAACGTCCTGACTTTC; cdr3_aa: CASSEIGVGDLDPGANVLTF
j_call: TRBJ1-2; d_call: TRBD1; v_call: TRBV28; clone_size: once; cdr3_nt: TGTGCCAGCAGGGAGACAGGGTACTTAAGCTACACCTTC; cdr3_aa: CASRETGYLSYTF
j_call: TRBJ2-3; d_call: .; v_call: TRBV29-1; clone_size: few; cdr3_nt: TGCAGCGTTGGGGCGGGAAGCACAGATACGCAGTATTTT; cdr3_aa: CSVGAGSTDTQYF
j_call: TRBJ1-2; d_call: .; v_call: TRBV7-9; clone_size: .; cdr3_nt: TGTGCCAGCAGCTTAGCCACGGCAGTGGCCTATGGCTACACCTTC; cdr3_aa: CASSLATAVAYGYTF
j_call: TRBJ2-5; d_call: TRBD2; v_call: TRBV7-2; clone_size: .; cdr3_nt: TGTGCCAGCAGCACCTCTAGCGGGAGGTCAGAGACCCAGTACTTC; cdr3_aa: CASSTSSGRSETQYF
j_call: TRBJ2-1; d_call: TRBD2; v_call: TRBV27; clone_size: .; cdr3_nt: TGTGCCAGCAGGCCCGGACTAGCGGGAGGGCCCCACATCGCTGAGCAGTTCTTC; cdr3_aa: CASRPGLAGGPHIAEQFF
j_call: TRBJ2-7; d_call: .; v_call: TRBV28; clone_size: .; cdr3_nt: TGTGCCAGCAGTTTAAGGGCCTACGAGCAGTACTTC; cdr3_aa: CASSLRAYEQYF
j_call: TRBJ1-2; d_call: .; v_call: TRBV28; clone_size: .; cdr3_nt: TGTGCCAGCGATGAGGGGCTGACCTATGGCTACACCTTC; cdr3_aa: CASDEGLTYGYTF
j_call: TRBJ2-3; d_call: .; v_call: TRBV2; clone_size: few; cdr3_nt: TGTGCCAGCCAAGCGCGGGATACGCAGTATTTT; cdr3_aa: CASQARDTQYF
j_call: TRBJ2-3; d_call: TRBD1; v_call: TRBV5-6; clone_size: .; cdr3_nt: TGTGCCAGCAGCCCCGGGACAGGGGCCCCAGATACGCAGTATTTT; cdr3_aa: CASSPGTGAPDTQYF
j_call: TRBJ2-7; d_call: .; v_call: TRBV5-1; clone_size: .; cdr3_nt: TGCGCCAGCAGCTTGGACGGACTCCCCTACGAGCAGTACTTC; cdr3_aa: CASSLDGLPYEQYF
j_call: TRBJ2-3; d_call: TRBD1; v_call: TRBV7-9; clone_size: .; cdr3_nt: TGTGCCAGCAGCTTGGGACAGGGCTCCGTAAACACAGATACGCAGTATTTT; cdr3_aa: CASSLGQGSVNTDTQYF
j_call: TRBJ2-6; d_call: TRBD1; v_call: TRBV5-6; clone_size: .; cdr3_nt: TGTGCCAGCAGCTCCAGGGACAGCTCTGGGGCCAACGTCCTGACTTTC; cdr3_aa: CASSSRDSSGANVLTF
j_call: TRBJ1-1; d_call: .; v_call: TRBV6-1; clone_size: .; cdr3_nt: TGTGCCAGCAGTGAGAGTTACACTGAAGCTTTCTTT; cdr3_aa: CASSESYTEAFF
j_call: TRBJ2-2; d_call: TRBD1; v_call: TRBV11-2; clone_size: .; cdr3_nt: TGTGCCAGCAGCTTTACAGGGGGCACCGGGGAGCTGTTTTTT; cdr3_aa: CASSFTGGTGELFF
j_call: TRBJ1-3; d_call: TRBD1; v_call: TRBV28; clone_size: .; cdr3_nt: TGTGCCAGCAGTGACGCAGGGGGCGGGCCAACCGGAAACACCATATATTTT; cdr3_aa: CASSDAGGGPTGNTIYF
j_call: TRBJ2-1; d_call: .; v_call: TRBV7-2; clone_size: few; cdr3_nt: TGTGCCAGCAGCTTAGGTTCGGGGATGGCCTACAATGAGCAGTTCTTC; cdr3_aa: CASSLGSGMAYNEQFF
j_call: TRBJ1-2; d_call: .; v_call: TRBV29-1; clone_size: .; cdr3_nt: TGCAGCGTTGAAGATTCACAGCCTCTGTTCTTC; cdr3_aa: CSVEDSQPLFF
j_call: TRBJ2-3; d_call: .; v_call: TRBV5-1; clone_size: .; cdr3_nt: TGCGCCAGCAGTACAGGAGACACAGATACGCAGTATTTT; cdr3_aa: CASSTGDTDTQYF
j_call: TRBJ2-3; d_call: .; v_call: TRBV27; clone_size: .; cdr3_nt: TGTGCCAGCAGTTTGTCCCCGAAAGGAGATACGCAGTATTTT; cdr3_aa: CASSLSPKGDTQYF
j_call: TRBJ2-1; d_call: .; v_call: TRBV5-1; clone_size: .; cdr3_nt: TGCGCCAGCAGCTTGGCGGCAGGGCTGCACAATGAGCAGTTCTTC; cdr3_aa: CASSLAAGLHNEQFF
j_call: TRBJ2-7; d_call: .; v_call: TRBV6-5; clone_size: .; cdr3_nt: TGTGCCAGCAGCCAGGGCAACGAGCAGTACTTC; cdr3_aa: CASSQGNEQYF
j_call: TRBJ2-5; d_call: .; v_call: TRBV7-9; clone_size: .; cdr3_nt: TGTGCCAGCAGCTTAGTCGGAGAGACCCAGTACTTC; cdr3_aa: CASSLVGETQYF
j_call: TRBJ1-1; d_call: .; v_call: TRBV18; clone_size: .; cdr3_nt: TGTGCCAGCTCACCATTTCGTGACGCCGAAATCACTGAAGCTTTCTTT; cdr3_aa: CASSPFRDAEITEAFF
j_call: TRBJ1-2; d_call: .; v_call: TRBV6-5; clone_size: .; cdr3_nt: TGTGCCAGCAGTTATTCGGCGCAGGGGAGTTATGGCTACACCTTC; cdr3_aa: CASSYSAQGSYGYTF
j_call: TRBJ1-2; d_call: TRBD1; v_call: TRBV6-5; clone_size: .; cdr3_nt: TGTGCCAGCACCTCGGACAGGGGATACCTCTATGGCTACACCTTC; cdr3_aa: CASTSDRGYLYGYTF
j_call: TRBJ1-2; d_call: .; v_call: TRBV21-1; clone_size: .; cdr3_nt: TGTGCCAGCAGCAAAGTGGGCAGGGGGCGAAGGGGCTACACCTTC; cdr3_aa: CASSKVGRGRRGYTF
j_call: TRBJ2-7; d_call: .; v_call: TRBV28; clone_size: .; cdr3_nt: TGTGCCAGCAGGGGGGACACAACCTACGAGCAGTACTTC; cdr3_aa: CASRGDTTYEQYF
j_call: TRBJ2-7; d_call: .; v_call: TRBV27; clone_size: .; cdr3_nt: TGTGCCAGCAGTTTGCGCGAGTCCTACGAGCAGTACTTC; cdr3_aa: CASSLRESYEQYF
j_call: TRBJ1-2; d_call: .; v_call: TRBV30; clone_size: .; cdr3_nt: TGTGCCTGGACTGGGGCAGGGGTTAGGGGTTATGGCTACACCTTC; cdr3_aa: CAWTGAGVRGYGYTF
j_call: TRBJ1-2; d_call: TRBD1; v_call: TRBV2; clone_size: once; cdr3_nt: TGTGCCAGCAGTCTTTTGACAGGGCTCGGCTACACCTTC; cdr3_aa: CASSLLTGLGYTF
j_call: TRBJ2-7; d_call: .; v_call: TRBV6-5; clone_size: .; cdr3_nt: TGTGCCAGCAGTTACTCCCCCGCGGGGACCTACGAGCAGTACTTC; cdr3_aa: CASSYSPAGTYEQYF
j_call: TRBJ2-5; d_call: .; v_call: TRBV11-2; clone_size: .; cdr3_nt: TGTGCCAGCAGCTTACGGTTAGAAGAGACCCAGTACTTC; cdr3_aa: CASSLRLEETQYF
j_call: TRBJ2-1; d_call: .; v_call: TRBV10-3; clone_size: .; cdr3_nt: TGTGCCATCAGTGAATCGGGGGTATCGGGGTTCTTC; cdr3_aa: CAISESGVSGFF
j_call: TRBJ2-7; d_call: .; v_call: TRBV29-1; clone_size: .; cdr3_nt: TGCAGCGCCCTACGGGGCGAGCAGTACTTC; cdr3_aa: CSALRGEQYF
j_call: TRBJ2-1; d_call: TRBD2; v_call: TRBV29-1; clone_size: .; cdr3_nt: TGCAGCGCCCTGACTAGCGGGAGTTACAATGAGCAGTTCTTC; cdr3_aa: CSALTSGSYNEQFF
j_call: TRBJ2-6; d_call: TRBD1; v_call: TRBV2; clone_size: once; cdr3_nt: TGTGCCAGCAGTCAGGGGGTGAGTGGGGCCAACGTCCTGACTTTC; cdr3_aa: CASSQGVSGANVLTF
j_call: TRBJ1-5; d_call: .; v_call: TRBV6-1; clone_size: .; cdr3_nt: TGTGCCAGCAGGATGGTGCAGGGCTGGCCCCAGCATTTT; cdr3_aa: CASRMVQGWPQHF
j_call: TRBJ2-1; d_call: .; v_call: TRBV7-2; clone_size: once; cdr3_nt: TGTGCCAGCAGCTTAGAGACCGGAAGTTATGAGCAGTTCTTC; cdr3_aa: CASSLETGSYEQFF
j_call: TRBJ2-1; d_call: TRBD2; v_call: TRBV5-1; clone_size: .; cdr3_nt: TGCGCCAGCAGCTCCGGACTAGCTGTTGGTACGCCCTACAATGAGCAGTTCTTC; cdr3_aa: CASSSGLAVGTPYNEQFF